This paragraph covers one T cell receptor (beta chain) sequence. Antigen unknown. Assay: immunoSEQ multiplex PCR; the TCRdb copy retains only in-frame clones and omits some. The sample has 2 million to 2.5 million clones; 90% to 97% are singletons. Germline-derived CDR1 and CDR2 are SGHKS and YYEKEE (reference sequence). V lost 0 bases to trimming and J lost 4 bases, with 16 bases between them. The CDR3 has 17 residues. This sample was taken from a study of shared clonotypes between healthy human individuals. Study conclusions and caveats: The rarefaction results pointed to incomplete sorted-subset sequencing despite large depth. Non-shared clonotypes had lower generation probabilities than those shared by all four donors.

There were only Caucasian adults among the donors, and all lived in Nashville, Tennessee. Partitioning of CD4+ cells yielded a CD45RA+ naive subset and a CD45RA-negative memory subset. The clonotype was recovered from a man younger than 30 in good health. The rearrangement uses TRBV5-5 and TRBJ1-4; D is undetermined. Sequencing was performed on naive CD4+ T cells sorted from blood. Indicated subset: CD45RA+ positively selected. CDR3 amino acids: CASSLESTGKSNEKLFF. Here the CDR3 DNA reads TGTGCCAGCAGCTTGGAATCAACCGGGAAGAGTAATGAAAAACTGTTTTTT.